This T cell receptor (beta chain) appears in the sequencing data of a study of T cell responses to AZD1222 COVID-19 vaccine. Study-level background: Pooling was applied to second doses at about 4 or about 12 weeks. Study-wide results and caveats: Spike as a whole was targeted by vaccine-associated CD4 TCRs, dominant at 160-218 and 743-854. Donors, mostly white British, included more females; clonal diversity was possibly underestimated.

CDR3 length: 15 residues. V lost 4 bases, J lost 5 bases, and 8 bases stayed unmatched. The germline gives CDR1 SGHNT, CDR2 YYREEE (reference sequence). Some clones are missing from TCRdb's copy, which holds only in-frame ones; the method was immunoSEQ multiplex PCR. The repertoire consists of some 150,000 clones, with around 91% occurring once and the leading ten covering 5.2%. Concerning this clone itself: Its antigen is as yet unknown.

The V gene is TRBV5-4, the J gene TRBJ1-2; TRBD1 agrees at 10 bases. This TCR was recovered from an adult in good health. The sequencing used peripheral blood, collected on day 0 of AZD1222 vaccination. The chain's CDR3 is CASSLRQGAGYGYTF. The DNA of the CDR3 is TGTGCCAGCAGCCTACGACAGGGGGCAGGGTATGGCTACACCTTC. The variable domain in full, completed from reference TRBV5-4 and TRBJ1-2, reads ETGVTQSPTHLIKTRGQQVTLRCSSQSGHNTVSWYQQALGQGPQFIFQYYREEENGRGNFPPRFSGLQFPNYSSELNVNALELDDSALYLCASSLRQGAGYGYTFGSGTRLTVV.